The clone carrying this T cell receptor (beta chain) was seen just once. Antigen specificity is unknown. Generated by immunoSEQ multiplex PCR, the TCRdb table keeps only in-frame clones and is missing some. The profile shows 45,000 to 65,000 clones, 80% of them singletons. The CDR3 is 15 amino acids. Germline V lookup: CDR1 MNHEY, CDR2 SMNVEV (reference sequence). The ends were cut back, 4 bases at V and 0 bases at J, with 10 bases in the middle. This sample is part of a study of T cell responses to AZD1222 COVID-19 vaccine. Notes on the study in general: Variant regions that are unmutated are reportedly the target of nearly half of spike-specific TCRs.

The sample was peripheral blood, taken 28 days after the second AZD1222 dose. The receptor was derived from an adult who received the AZD1222 COVID-19 vaccine. The chain joins TRBV27 to TRBJ1-5; D is unclear. Here the CDR3 DNA reads TGTGCCAGCAGTTCGTCAGGTTATAGCAATCAGCCCCAGCATTTT. This sequence encodes CASSSSGYSNQPQHF.